These 2 T cell receptor beta chains originate from one sample sequenced in a study of CD8 T cells in Susac syndrome. RNA in amounts of about 0.5 to 1 ug was reverse transcribed with random hexamers. MiXCR, applied by TCRdb to the immunoSEQ multiplex PCR reads, yields one record per CDR3 protein. The sample yields roughly 200,000 distinct CDR3 sequences, over 85% seen once. Material: CD4+ T cells from PBMCs. These receptors all come from a human donor in good health.

The chain is built from TRBV24-1 and TRBJ2-1; TRBD2 might be the D (5 bases). V lost 6 bases and J lost 7, with 15 bases in between. The CDR3 is made up of 14 amino acids. Looked up from germline, CDR1 is KGHDR and CDR2 is SFDVKD. The CDR3 is CATSRVPGENEQFF. Written as DNA, the CDR3 is TGTGCCACCAGTAGGGTCCCTGGGGAGAATGAGCAGTTCTTC.

The table lists this clonotype with a count of one. CDR3 coding DNA: TGTGCCAGCAGCCAGTCTCCGCAGGGAGGCCAGCCCCAGCATTTT. It is translated as CASSQSPQGGQPQHF. V gene TRBV3-1 combines with J gene TRBJ1-5, with D possibly matching TRBD1 (5 bases). The CDR3 length is 15 residues. Trimming pared 3 bases from V and 7 bases from J, leaving 16 bases between. Per the germline V gene, CDR1 is LGHDT and CDR2 is YNNKEL (reference sequence). The full variable domain, its missing parts supplied by reference TRBV3-1 and TRBJ1-5, is DTAVSQTPKYLVTQMGNDKSIKCEQNLGHDTMYWYKQDSKKFLKIMFSYNNKELIINETVPNRFSPKSPDKAHLNLHINSLELGDSAVYFCASSQSPQGGQPQHFGDGTRLSIL.